The T cell receptor beta chain under discussion was sequenced for a study of blood T cell repertoires in COVID-19. As for the study in general: Specimens from acute and convalescent COVID-19 originated in the United States, Italy and Spain. T cells, B-cell-depleted T cells, or PBMCs provided the cDNA or gDNA that served as material.

With 0 bases removed from V and 0 bases from J, the gap between germline ends came to 9 bases. The CDR3 runs 15 residues. CDR1 is SGDLS and CDR2 is YYNGEE in the germline V gene. This clone was recorded only once. Patients from Seattle were sampled longitudinally, starting during active infection. In the original workflow: Amplification of reference gene primers provided the estimated nucleated cell counts. Sequencing used immunoSEQ multiplex PCR; TCRdb keeps in-frame clones, though not all of them. V, J and clone size reflect that table, while D and trimming were determined from the DNA. The sample lists about 370,000 clones; around 87% were seen once.

The chain carries TRBV9 and TRBJ1-1; D call uncertain. The sequencing input was peripheral blood. This receptor was taken from a woman aged 25-40 years with COVID-19, enrolled during active disease. CDR3 amino acids: CASSVGGSVNTEAFF. The CDR3 DNA sequence: TGTGCCAGCAGCGTAGGAGGGAGCGTGAACACTGAAGCTTTCTTT.